The present T cell receptor (beta chain) was sequenced within a study of shared clonotypes between healthy human individuals. Findings and caveats of the study: Investigators collected only blood, and repertoires in tissues likely differ.

All donors were healthy HIV-negative adults lacking recent acute infections or vaccinations. Each sample came from a Caucasian adult donor living in Nashville, Tennessee. Regarding this clone: Antigen unknown. A read error is possible here, since a much larger clone lies one base away.

Input per replicate PCR of unsorted PBMC was approximately 300 ng DNA, corresponding to about 30,000 T cell genomes. TCRdb's table, derived via immunoSEQ multiplex PCR, lists solely in-frame clones and lacks some. The table lists about 480,000 clones, roughly 85% of them singletons. Germline V gives CDR1 LGHNA, CDR2 YSLEER. V was clipped by 2 bases and J by 6 bases, with 12 bases between them. CDR3 size: 14 residues. Material: PBMCs. The sequence derives from a woman aged 40 to 49 in good health. Some clones in this sample may be carry-over from other donors' samples. The chain couples TRBV4-3 to TRBJ2-3; D is tentatively TRBD1 or TRBD2 (5 bases each). In nucleotides, the CDR3 is TGCGCCAGCAGCCAATCCGGCTGGGGGGATACGCAGTATTTT. As protein: CASSQSGWGDTQYF.